These T cell receptor beta chains were read from a single sample in a study of chemoradiotherapy in HPV16-positive cancers. Some clones are missing from TCRdb's copy, which holds only in-frame ones; the method was immunoSEQ multiplex PCR. This sample has over 15,000 clones; roughly 91% occur once, and the top ten carry roughly 2.4%. The sequencing here drew on blood, taken from a patient who underwent chemoradiotherapy. The receptors come from a human donor with HPV-associated anogenital cancer. The CDR3 runs from the conserved cysteine through the conserved F or W. The D gene is left open where the match is weak. Expanded clones are given a class, and other clones once, few, many or no size at all.

clone_size: -; v_call: TRBV10-1; d_call: -; j_call: TRBJ2-2; cdr3_nt: TGCGCCAGCAGCGGGGGCGGGGAGCTGTTTTTT; cdr3_aa: CASSGGGELFF
clone_size: once; v_call: TRBV6-6; d_call: -; j_call: TRBJ2-7; cdr3_nt: TGTGCCAGCAGTCAGCTATACGAGCAGTACTTC; cdr3_aa: CASSQLYEQYF
clone_size: -; v_call: TRBV15; d_call: TRBD2; j_call: TRBJ2-5; cdr3_nt: TGTGCCACCAGCTCCCCGACTAGCGGGAGATTTAAGGAGACCCAGTACTTC; cdr3_aa: CATSSPTSGRFKETQYF
clone_size: -; v_call: TRBV19; d_call: TRBD1; j_call: TRBJ2-1; cdr3_nt: TGTGCCAGTAGTGCACAGGGGGCCTCTTACAATGAGCAGTTCTTC; cdr3_aa: CASSAQGASYNEQFF
clone_size: -; v_call: TRBV5-6; d_call: -; j_call: TRBJ1-1; cdr3_nt: TGTGCCAGCAGTTCATGGGGTGAAGCTTTCTTT; cdr3_aa: CASSSWGEAFF
clone_size: -; v_call: TRBV9; d_call: -; j_call: TRBJ2-7; cdr3_nt: TGTGCCAGCAGCGTAGGCGGGGGCACATACGAGCAGTACTTC; cdr3_aa: CASSVGGGTYEQYF
clone_size: -; v_call: TRBV28; d_call: TRBD1; j_call: TRBJ2-6; cdr3_nt: TGTGCCAGCAGGCTCATTGGGACAGGGGGCATCTTTGGGGCCAACGTCCTGACTTTC; cdr3_aa: CASRLIGTGGIFGANVLTF
clone_size: once; v_call: TRBV27; d_call: -; j_call: TRBJ2-1; cdr3_nt: TGTGCCAGCAGTCGATATGACACCAACAATGAGCAGTTCTTC; cdr3_aa: CASSRYDTNNEQFF
clone_size: -; v_call: TRBV18; d_call: -; j_call: TRBJ1-1; cdr3_nt: TGTGCCAGCTCACCCTTACGGAACACTGAAGCTTTCTTT; cdr3_aa: CASSPLRNTEAFF
clone_size: -; v_call: TRBV5-5; d_call: TRBD1; j_call: TRBJ2-1; cdr3_nt: TGTGCCAGCAGCTTGGTGTTTGGTGTACAGGGGAATGAGCAGTTCTTC; cdr3_aa: CASSLVFGVQGNEQFF
clone_size: -; v_call: TRBV14; d_call: TRBD2; j_call: TRBJ2-7; cdr3_nt: TGTGCCAGCAGCCAAGATCGTTCCCGGCGCGGGAGCTCCTACGAGCAGTACTTC; cdr3_aa: CASSQDRSRRGSSYEQYF
clone_size: -; v_call: TRBV6-1; d_call: -; j_call: TRBJ1-5; cdr3_nt: TGTGCCAGCAGATCCCCCCGGGTGCCTAATCAGCCCCAGCATTTT; cdr3_aa: CASRSPRVPNQPQHF
clone_size: few; v_call: TRBV18; d_call: -; j_call: TRBJ2-3; cdr3_nt: TGTGCCAGCACGCCTCGGAGCGGACCCACAGATACGCAGTATTTT; cdr3_aa: CASTPRSGPTDTQYF
clone_size: -; v_call: TRBV2; d_call: -; j_call: TRBJ1-5; cdr3_nt: TGTGCCAGCAGGGAGGACACGAATAGCAATCAGCCCCAGCATTTT; cdr3_aa: CASREDTNSNQPQHF
clone_size: -; v_call: TRBV6-1; d_call: TRBD1; j_call: TRBJ1-5; cdr3_nt: TGTGCCAGCAAGAAGGAACAGGGGGTTCAGCCCCAGCATTTT; cdr3_aa: CASKKEQGVQPQHF
clone_size: -; v_call: TRBV14; d_call: -; j_call: TRBJ1-1; cdr3_nt: TGTGCCAGCAGCCACTCATTAAACACTGAAGCTTTCTTT; cdr3_aa: CASSHSLNTEAFF
clone_size: -; v_call: TRBV11-2; d_call: -; j_call: TRBJ2-2; cdr3_nt: TGTGCCAGCAGCTCAGACCTCCTCGGGGAGCTGTTTTTT; cdr3_aa: CASSSDLLGELFF
clone_size: -; v_call: TRBV7-2; d_call: TRBD2; j_call: TRBJ2-7; cdr3_nt: TGTGCCAGCAGCCAAACTAGCGGATTCTCCTACGAGCAGTACTTC; cdr3_aa: CASSQTSGFSYEQYF
clone_size: few; v_call: TRBV14; d_call: -; j_call: TRBJ2-7; cdr3_nt: TGTGCCAGCAGCCAGTCCCGGACAGTCTACGAGCAGTACTTC; cdr3_aa: CASSQSRTVYEQYF
clone_size: -; v_call: TRBV9; d_call: -; j_call: TRBJ1-2; cdr3_nt: TGTGCCAGCAGCGTAGCTATTGTTGGGGGCTATGGCTACACCTTC; cdr3_aa: CASSVAIVGGYGYTF